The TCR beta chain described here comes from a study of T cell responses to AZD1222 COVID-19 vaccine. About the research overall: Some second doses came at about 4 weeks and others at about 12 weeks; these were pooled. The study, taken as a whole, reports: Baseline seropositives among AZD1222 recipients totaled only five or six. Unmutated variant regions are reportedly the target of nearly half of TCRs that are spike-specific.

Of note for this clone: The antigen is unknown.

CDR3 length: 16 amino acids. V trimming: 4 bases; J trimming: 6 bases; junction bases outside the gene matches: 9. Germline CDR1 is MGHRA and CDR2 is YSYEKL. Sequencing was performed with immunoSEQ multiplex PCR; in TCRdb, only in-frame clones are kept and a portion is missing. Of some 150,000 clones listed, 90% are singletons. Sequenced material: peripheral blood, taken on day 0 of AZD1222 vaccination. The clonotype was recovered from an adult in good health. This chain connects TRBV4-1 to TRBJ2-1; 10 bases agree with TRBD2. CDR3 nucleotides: TGCGCCAGCAGCCCAAACCCTAGCGGGAGTTTCAATGAGCAGTTCTTC. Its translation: CASSPNPSGSFNEQFF.